The 23 T cell receptor beta chains presented below share a single source sample, sequenced in a study of CD8 T cells in ankylosing spondylitis. TCRdb called the 5' RACE reads again in MiXCR, with one record for every CDR3 protein. The sample has around 150,000 distinct CDR3 sequences; 25% to 35% are singletons. The sequencing input was synovial fluid, either unsorted or a sorted T cell fraction (not recorded which). These receptors were collected from a male donor with ankylosing spondylitis.

This clonotype is a singleton in its sample. The chain recombines TRBV6-1 with TRBJ1-1; possibly TRBD1 for D (5 bases). Germline V CDR1 and CDR2: MNHNS, SASEGT. V was trimmed by 8 bases and J by 1 base, leaving 11 bases between them. The CDR3 has 13 amino acids. CDR3 DNA sequence: TGTGCCAGCCTTTTCACAGGGAACACTGAAGCTTTCTTT. Translating gives CASLFTGNTEAFF.

V and J are TRBV3-1 and TRBJ2-6; D is uncertain. Between the trimmed V and J ends, which lost 1 base and 2 bases, there was a span of 6 bases. Germline assignment: CDR1 LGHDT and CDR2 YNNKEL (reference sequence). The CDR3 sequence is 15 residues long. Written as DNA, the CDR3 is TGTGCCAGCAGCCAAGTTTGGACTGGGGCCAACGTCCTGACTTTC. Translating it yields CASSQVWTGANVLTF.

The genes are TRBV20-1 and TRBJ1-5, with D perhaps TRBD1 (5 bases). This CDR3 spans 14 amino acids. Germline V CDR1 and CDR2: DFQATT, SNEGSKA (reference sequence). Deletions cut 3 bases from V and 2 bases from J, with 11 bases between. CDR3 sequence: CSARQGRGNQPQHF. In DNA form, the CDR3 reads TGCAGTGCTAGGCAAGGCAGGGGCAATCAGCCCCAGCATTTT.

This clonotype was seen a few times. The chain joins TRBV12-3 or TRBV12-4 to TRBJ2-7; either TRBD1 or TRBD2 may supply D (5 bases each). Trimming took off 7 bases at V and 0 bases at J, with 16 bases between the two ends. The CDR3 contains 15 residues. CDR3 sequence: CASTTGARSSYEQYF. The CDR3 nucleotides read TGTGCCAGCACCACCGGGGCCAGAAGCTCCTACGAGCAGTACTTC.

The rearrangement links TRBV20-1 to TRBJ2-1; D possibly uses TRBD1 or TRBD2 (5 bases each). The CDR3 is made up of 15 amino acids. The germline V gene has CDR1 DFQATT and CDR2 SNEGSKA (reference sequence). Deletions cut 0 bases from V and 5 bases from J, with 14 bases between. CDR3 region: CSARDYLGVNNEQFF. The CDR3 DNA sequence: TGCAGTGCTAGAGACTATTTGGGGGTTAACAATGAGCAGTTCTTC.

The chain uses TRBV20-1 and TRBJ2-7; D is possibly TRBD2 (6 bases). CDR1 and CDR2 from the germline V gene are DFQATT and SNEGSKA (reference sequence). The CDR3 is 11 residues long. Trimming left V 6 bases short and J 6 bases short, with 12 bases between. The CDR3, as DNA: TGCAGTGCCAGGAGGGAGTTCGAGCAGTACTTC. Its protein product is CSARREFEQYF.

V usage is TRBV20-1 and J usage is TRBJ2-3; 8 positions agree with TRBD2. The J segment lost 0 bases and the V segment lost 6 bases, leaving 2 bases of the junction unmatched. This CDR3 has 13 amino acids. Germline CDR1 is DFQATT and CDR2 is SNEGSKA (reference sequence). In DNA form, the CDR3 reads TGCAGTGCAAGACTAGCGAGCACAGATACGCAGTATTTT. Its protein is CSARLASTDTQYF.

V gene TRBV6-4 combines with J gene TRBJ2-3; no definite D call. V lost 0 bases and J lost 8, with 9 bases in between. Germline lookup yields CDR1 MRHNA and CDR2 SNTAGT. The CDR3 has 13 residues. CDR3 in DNA: TGTGCCAGCAGTGACTCGACGTGGGGTACGCAGTATTTT. This translates into CASSDSTWGTQYF.

This clonotype was seen only a few times. J is TRBJ2-6 and V is TRBV5-1; D may be TRBD2 (5 bases). CDR1 SGHRS and CDR2 YFSETQ come from the germline V gene. Trimming cost V 4 bases and J 0 bases, with 11 bases left between them. This CDR3 is built from 16 residues. CDR3 region: CASSPGSFSGANVLTF. For the CDR3, the DNA is TGCGCCAGCAGCCCGGGGTCCTTCTCTGGGGCCAACGTCCTGACTTTC.

This clonotype has a handful of counts. The V and J genes are TRBV7-3 and TRBJ2-3, with 12 bases lining up with TRBD2. Trimming took 2 bases from V and 4 from J; bases not matched to a gene: 7. Germline CDR1 and CDR2: SGHTA and FQGTGA. This CDR3 has 17 residues. The CDR3 loop reads CASSLGASGGAADTQYF. For the CDR3, the DNA is TGTGCCAGCAGCTTAGGGGCTAGCGGGGGGGCCGCAGATACGCAGTATTTT.

There are many counts of this clonotype. The J gene is TRBJ1-5, the V gene TRBV5-1, with D maybe TRBD1 (6 bases). CDR1 and CDR2 (germline): SGHRS, YFSETQ. This CDR3 region has 16 residues. V lost 0 bases and J lost 4, with 14 bases in between. CDR3 in DNA: TGCGCCAGCAGCTTGGTCCCAGGGGCAGAGAATCAGCCCCAGCATTTT. It encodes CASSLVPGAENQPQHF. Full variable domain (rest looked up from reference TRBV5-1 and TRBJ1-5): KAGVTQTPRYLIKTRGQQVTLSCSPISGHRSVSWYQQTPGQGLQFLFEYFSETQRNKGNFPGRFSGRQFSNSRSEMNVSTLELGDSALYLCASSLVPGAENQPQHFGDGTRLSIL.

The chain joins TRBV5-4 to TRBJ1-3; 8 bases match TRBD1. CDR1 is SGHNT, CDR2 YYREEE, per germline (reference sequence). This CDR3 has 17 amino acids. V gave up 3 bases and J gave up 2 bases; unmatched junction bases: 10. CDR3 amino acids: CASSSPGQGRTGNTIYF. The CDR3, as DNA: TGTGCCAGCAGCTCGCCCGGACAGGGACGGACTGGAAACACCATATATTTT.

There are a few counts of this clonotype. The chain recombines TRBV20-1 with TRBJ1-1, with 9 positions matching TRBD1. V trimming: 5 bases; J trimming: 4 bases; junction bases outside the gene matches: 8. This CDR3 comprises 14 residues. The V gene's germline CDR1 is DFQATT and CDR2 SNEGSKA (reference sequence). The DNA of the CDR3 is TGCAGTGCTGCCGGGACAGGGTGGGTCACTGAAGCTTTCTTT. It is translated as CSAAGTGWVTEAFF.

This clonotype was counted many times. This sequence joins TRBV11-2 and TRBJ1-1; D gene ambiguous. V was shortened by 3 bases and J by 4 bases, with 9 bases between the two germline ends. The CDR3 covers 13 residues. Germline V lookup: CDR1 SGHAT, CDR2 FQNNGV. CDR3 protein: CASSFKGSTEAFF. The CDR3 DNA reads TGTGCCAGCAGCTTTAAGGGCAGCACTGAAGCTTTCTTT.

At least ten counts were recorded for this clonotype. The gene calls are TRBV3-1 and TRBJ2-4; D remains unclear. Trimming removed 4 bases at V and 0 bases at J, with 13 bases between. CDR1 and CDR2 from the germline V gene are LGHDT and YNNKEL (reference sequence). This CDR3 is built from 16 residues. CDR3 protein: CASSPDLTGAKNIQYF. The CDR3 DNA follows: TGTGCCAGCAGCCCCGACCTAACGGGAGCCAAAAACATTCAGTACTTC.

A few counts support this clonotype. This chain links TRBV5-1 with TRBJ2-5, with a weak D call TRBD2 (6 bases). Trimming shortened V by 3 bases and J by 2 bases, and 14 bases separated the two germline ends. This CDR3 is built from 15 residues. Germline V lookup: CDR1 SGHRS, CDR2 YFSETQ. In DNA form, the CDR3 reads TGCGCCAGCAGCTCTCGGACTAAAGCTCAAGAGACCCAGTACTTC. Translated: CASSSRTKAQETQYF.

The CDR3 spells CASSTWQGVNEQFF. The CDR3, as DNA: TGTGCCAGCAGCACTTGGCAGGGAGTCAATGAGCAGTTCTTC. The rearrangement links TRBV7-2 to TRBJ2-1; D possibly matches TRBD1 or TRBD2 (5 bases each). Trimming removed 5 bases at V and 6 bases at J, with 14 bases between. Germline V gene data show CDR1 as SGHTA and CDR2 as FQGNSA. This CDR3 has 14 residues.

This clonotype was seen only a few times. The V call is TRBV12-3 or TRBV12-4, the J call TRBJ2-1; D gene uncertain. The CDR3 has 14 residues. V shed 6 bases and J shed 0 bases, with 9 bases lying between them. CDR3 sequence reads: CASRAGSSYNEQFF. The CDR3 coding sequence is TGTGCCAGCAGGGCCGGCAGCTCCTACAATGAGCAGTTCTTC.

The rearrangement joins TRBV3-1 to TRBJ1-1; 9 nucleotides align to TRBD1. The CDR3 covers 16 residues. V lost 4 bases to trimming and J lost 0 bases; unmatched junction nucleotides: 6. Germline V lookup: CDR1 LGHDT, CDR2 YNNKEL (reference sequence). CDR3 bases: TGTGCCAGCAGCCCATGGACAGGGGACGTGAACACTGAAGCTTTCTTT. Its translation is CASSPWTGDVNTEAFF.

There are many counts of this clonotype. The V gene is TRBV29-1, the J gene TRBJ2-2; TRBD2 aligns across 7 bases. V trimming: 4 bases; J trimming: 7 bases; junction bases outside the gene matches: 9. CDR3 size: 14 residues. The germline V gene has CDR1 SQVTM and CDR2 ANQGSEA. The CDR3 DNA reads TGCAGCGTTGTAGCGGGCCTGCTCGGCGGGGAGCTGTTTTTT. As protein: CSVVAGLLGGELFF.

The chain is built from TRBV12-3 or TRBV12-4 and TRBJ2-3; D is possibly TRBD1 (5 bases). This CDR3 has 15 residues. V was cut by 1 base and J by 2 bases, with 10 bases left in between. The CDR3 protein is CASSLEGAHTDTQYF. CDR3 coding DNA: TGTGCCAGCAGTTTAGAAGGGGCACACACAGATACGCAGTATTTT.

V and J are TRBV12-3 or TRBV12-4 and TRBJ2-1; the D gene is possibly TRBD2 (5 bases). Trimming removed 3 bases at V and 3 bases at J, with 6 bases between. This CDR3 has 13 amino acids. The CDR3 sequence: CASSFGDYNEQFF. CDR3 nucleotide sequence: TGTGCCAGCAGTTTCGGGGACTACAATGAGCAGTTCTTC.

Details on this clonotype: The junction shows a germline mismatch at one end, possibly a read error. The rearrangement joins TRBV4-2 to TRBJ2-3; D may be TRBD1 (6 bases). The CDR3 is 16 amino acids. The germline V gene encodes CDR1 LGHNA and CDR2 YNFKEQ. CDR3 loop: CASSQSWTASTDTQYF. DNA for the CDR3: TGCGCCAGCAGCCAATCCTGGACAGCTAGCACAGATACGCAGTATTTT.